Described below is a single TCR beta chain sequence and its context. Its cognate antigen is unknown. This specimen comes from a study of graft-versus-host responses after intestinal transplantation. Study-level information: Induction using anti-thymocyte globulin, followed by tacrolimus and steroids for roughly 3 years, was given to all recipients. Findings and caveats of the study: The highest levels of circulating GvH clones went along with early declines in HvG clones after transplant. GvH clones turned up in recipient marrow; some had shown up first in ileum or blood. Some patients had graft-donor T cell macrochimerism, and their allografts showed high graft-versus-host to host-versus-graft clonal ratios.

Looked up from germline, CDR1 is WSHSY and CDR2 is SAAADI. This CDR3 region has 15 residues. Trimming at V came to 2 bases and at J to 0 bases, leaving 1 base not matched to a gene. TCRdb's copy holds only in-frame clones and misses some; the assay was immunoSEQ multiplex PCR. The repertoire holds 85,000 to 100,000 clones, with 85% to 95% as singletons. The gene calls are TRBV10-2 and TRBJ2-7, with 10 bases fitting TRBD2. The origin of this receptor is a human donor who was the organ donor for an intestinal transplant. Material: unstimulated CD8+ T cells sorted from spleen or lymph node cells, obtained before transplant. CDR3 sequence: CASSEASGSSYEQYF. In DNA, the CDR3 is TGCGCCAGCAGTGAGGCTAGCGGGAGCTCCTACGAGCAGTACTTC.